The present TCR beta chain was sequenced within a study of shared clonotypes between healthy human individuals. Study-wide points: In contrast to clonotypes shared by all four donors, non-shared clonotypes had lower generation probabilities. Rarefaction gave evidence that sorted-subset sequencing remained incomplete despite large depth.

Method: immunoSEQ multiplex PCR; TCRdb's copy keeps in-frame clones and lacks some. The table includes 2.3 million or so clones, about 92% detected once. As to this clone: Its antigen is unidentified.

The CDR3 runs 11 residues. V was clipped by 5 bases and J by 6 bases, with 7 bases between them. Germline values: CDR1 SGHVS, CDR2 FNYEAQ. Material: naive CD4+ T cells from PBMCs. Subset reported: CD45RA+ positively selected. The clonotype comes from a man younger than 35 in good health. Some clones in this sample may be carry-over from other donors' samples. The chain links TRBV7-6 to TRBJ2-5; perhaps TRBD1 as D (5 bases). The CDR3 is CASSRQQTQYF. For the CDR3, the DNA is TGTGCCAGCAGCAGACAGCAGACCCAGTACTTC.